This entry concerns a single T cell receptor beta chain. This sample stems from a study of T cell responses to AZD1222 COVID-19 vaccine. Repertoires were generated with immunoSEQ multiplex PCR, while TCRdb's copy carries only in-frame clones and drops some. The table shows approximately 160,000 clones, with 70% to 90% occurring only once. Sequencing used peripheral blood, obtained on day 0 of AZD1222 vaccination. The sequence was obtained from an adult in good health.

CDR3 nucleotides: TGTGCCAGCAGTTACCTGGGACAGGGGGGTTATAGCAATCAGCCCCAGCATTTT. This sequence encodes CASSYLGQGGYSNQPQHF. The chain is built from TRBV6-2 or TRBV6-3 and TRBJ1-5; TRBD1 matches at 11 bases. V was pared by 2 bases and J by 0 bases, with 6 bases of the junction left unmatched. The CDR3 spans 18 residues. Germline assignment: CDR1 MNHEY and CDR2 SVGEGT.